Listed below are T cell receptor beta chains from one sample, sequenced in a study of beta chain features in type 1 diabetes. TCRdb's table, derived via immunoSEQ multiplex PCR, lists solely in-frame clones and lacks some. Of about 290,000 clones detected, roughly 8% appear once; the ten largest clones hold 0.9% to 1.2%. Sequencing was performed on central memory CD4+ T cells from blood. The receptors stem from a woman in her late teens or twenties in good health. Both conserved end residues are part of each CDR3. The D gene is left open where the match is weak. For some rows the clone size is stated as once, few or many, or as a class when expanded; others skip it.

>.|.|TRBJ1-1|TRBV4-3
CASSQDPWGEAFF
TGCGCCAGCAGCCAAGACCCATGGGGCGAAGCTTTCTTT
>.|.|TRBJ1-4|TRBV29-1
CSVVLVGSNEKLFF
TGCAGCGTTGTATTGGTCGGATCAAATGAAAAACTGTTTTTT
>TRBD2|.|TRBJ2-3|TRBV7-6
CASSLAVAGVTDTQYF
TGTGCCAGCAGCTTAGCGGTAGCGGGGGTCACAGATACGCAGTATTTT
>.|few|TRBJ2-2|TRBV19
CASSIRTQTTGELFF
TGTGCCAGCAGTATCAGGACACAAACCACCGGGGAGCTGTTTTTT
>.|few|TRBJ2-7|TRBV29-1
CSAGTGLGEQYF
TGCAGCGCAGGTACAGGGTTAGGCGAGCAGTACTTC
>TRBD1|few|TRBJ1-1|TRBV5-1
CASRYTGTGGIRTEAFF
TGCGCCAGCAGATATACCGGGACAGGGGGAATTCGCACTGAAGCTTTCTTT
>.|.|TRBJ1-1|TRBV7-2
CASSLPRIEAFF
TGTGCCAGCAGCTTACCGAGAATTGAAGCTTTCTTT
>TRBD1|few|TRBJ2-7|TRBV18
CASSPSLGQGPYEQYF
TGTGCCAGCTCACCAAGTCTGGGACAGGGACCCTACGAGCAGTACTTC
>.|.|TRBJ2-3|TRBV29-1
CSVLGGGPDTQYF
TGCAGCGTTCTGGGGGGCGGCCCAGATACGCAGTATTTT
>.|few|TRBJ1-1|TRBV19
CASSGQTGSFYEAFF
TGTGCCAGTAGTGGGCAAACCGGGAGTTTCTATGAAGCTTTCTTT
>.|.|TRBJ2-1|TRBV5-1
CASSLGTFNEQFF
TGCGCCAGCAGCTTGGGAACTTTCAATGAGCAGTTCTTC
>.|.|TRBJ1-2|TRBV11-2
CASSLGSGGYTF
TGTGCCAGCAGCTTAGGGTCCGGTGGCTACACCTTC
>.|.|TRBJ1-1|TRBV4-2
CASSPGLAEAFF
TGTGCCAGCAGCCCCGGGTTAGCTGAAGCTTTCTTT
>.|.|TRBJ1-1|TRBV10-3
CAISGGLPEAFF
TGTGCCATCAGTGGGGGTCTCCCTGAAGCTTTCTTT
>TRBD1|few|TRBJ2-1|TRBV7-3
CASRQAGTGGNEQFF
TGTGCCAGCAGACAAGCCGGGACAGGAGGGAATGAGCAGTTCTTC
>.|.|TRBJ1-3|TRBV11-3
CASSPSGGGGNTIYF
TGTGCCAGCAGCCCAAGTGGAGGGGGAGGAAACACCATATATTTT
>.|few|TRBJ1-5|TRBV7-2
CASSFTDNQPQHF
TGTGCCAGCAGCTTCACCGATAATCAGCCCCAGCATTTT
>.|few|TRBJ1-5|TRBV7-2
CASSPGGGNQPQHF
TGTGCCAGCAGCCCGGGAGGGGGCAATCAGCCCCAGCATTTT
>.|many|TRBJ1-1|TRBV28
CASRDPMNTEAFF
TGTGCCAGCAGAGACCCAATGAACACTGAAGCTTTCTTT
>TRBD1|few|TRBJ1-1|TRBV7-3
CASSANRGVGEAFF
TGTGCCAGCAGCGCCAACAGGGGAGTGGGGGAAGCTTTCTTT
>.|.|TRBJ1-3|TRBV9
CASTGAHSGNTIYF
TGTGCCAGCACGGGGGCCCACTCTGGAAACACCATATATTTT
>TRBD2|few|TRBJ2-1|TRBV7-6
CASSPQTSTAEQFF
TGTGCCAGCAGCCCCCAGACTAGCACCGCTGAGCAGTTCTTC
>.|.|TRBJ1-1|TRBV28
CASSPPSNTEAFF
TGTGCCAGCAGTCCCCCGTCGAACACTGAAGCTTTCTTT
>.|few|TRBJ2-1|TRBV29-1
CSVVNRGGQYNEQFF
TGCAGCGTCGTCAACAGGGGGGGACAATACAATGAGCAGTTCTTC
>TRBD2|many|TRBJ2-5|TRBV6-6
CACAGGPQTQYF
TGTGCCTGTGCGGGAGGGCCCCAGACCCAGTACTTC
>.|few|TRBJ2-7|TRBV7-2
CASSLSPERNEQYF
TGTGCCAGCAGCTTATCGCCTGAGAGGAACGAGCAGTACTTC
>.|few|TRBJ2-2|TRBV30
CAWSTKAGAGELFF
TGTGCCTGGAGTACAAAAGCGGGCGCCGGGGAGCTGTTTTTT
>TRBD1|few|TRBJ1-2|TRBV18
CASSPRGTGSGYTF
TGTGCCAGCTCACCGCGTGGGACAGGGAGTGGCTACACCTTC
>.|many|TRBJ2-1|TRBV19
CASSPRTLQQFF
TGTGCCAGTAGTCCCCGGACACTCCAGCAGTTCTTC
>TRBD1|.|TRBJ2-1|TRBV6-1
CATRDRKVNEQFF
TGTGCCACCCGGGACAGGAAGGTCAATGAGCAGTTCTTC
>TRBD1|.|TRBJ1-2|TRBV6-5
CASSYGTGESGYTF
TGTGCCAGCAGTTACGGCACAGGGGAAAGCGGCTACACCTTC
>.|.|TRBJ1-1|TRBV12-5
CASGLKLSGPAFF
TGTGCTAGTGGTTTAAAACTGTCCGGACCGGCTTTCTTT
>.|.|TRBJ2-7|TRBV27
CASRTGGGRYEQYF
TGTGCCAGCAGAACAGGAGGCGGTCGCTACGAGCAGTACTTC
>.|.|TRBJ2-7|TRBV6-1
CASSIWEQPYEQYF
TGTGCCAGCAGTATCTGGGAGCAGCCCTACGAGCAGTACTTC
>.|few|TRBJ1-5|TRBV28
CASHSGGPVRPQHF
TGTGCCAGCCATTCCGGGGGCCCGGTCCGGCCCCAGCATTTT
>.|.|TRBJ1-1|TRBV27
CASLGAMNTEAFF
TGTGCCAGCCTTGGGGCCATGAACACTGAAGCTTTCTTT
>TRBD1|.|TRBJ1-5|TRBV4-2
CASSQGQGNQPQHF
TGTGCCAGCAGCCAAGGACAGGGAAATCAGCCCCAGCATTTT
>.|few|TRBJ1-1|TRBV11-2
CASSLELVVPEAFF
TGTGCCAGCAGCTTAGAGCTTGTGGTCCCAGAAGCTTTCTTT
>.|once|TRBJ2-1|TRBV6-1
CGSSWGTYNEQFF
TGTGGCAGTTCCTGGGGGACCTACAATGAGCAGTTCTTC
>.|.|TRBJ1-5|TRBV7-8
CASGPNSNQPQHF
TGTGCCAGCGGCCCTAATAGCAATCAGCCCCAGCATTTT
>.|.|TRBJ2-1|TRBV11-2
CASSLGLVNEQFF
TGTGCCAGCAGCTTGGGCTTGGTCAATGAGCAGTTCTTC
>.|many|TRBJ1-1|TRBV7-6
CASSLDTNTEAFF
TGTGCCAGCAGCCTGGACACGAACACTGAAGCTTTCTTT
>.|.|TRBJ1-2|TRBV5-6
CASSLWSASNYGYTF
TGTGCCAGCAGCTTGTGGTCAGCTAGTAACTATGGCTACACCTTC
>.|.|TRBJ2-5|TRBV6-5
CASSRSRETQYF
TGTGCCAGCAGTCGAAGTCGAGAGACCCAGTACTTC
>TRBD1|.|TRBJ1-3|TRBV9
CASSPSKGANGNTIYF
TGTGCCAGCAGCCCAAGTAAGGGGGCTAATGGAAACACCATATATTTT
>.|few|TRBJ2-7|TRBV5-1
CASRGNTYEQYF
TGCGCCAGCAGGGGGAACACCTACGAGCAGTACTTC
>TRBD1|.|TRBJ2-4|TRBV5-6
CASSLQGENIQYF
TGTGCCAGCAGCTTGCAGGGGGAGAACATTCAGTACTTC
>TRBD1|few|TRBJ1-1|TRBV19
CASLRDRWTEAFF
TGTGCCAGCCTCCGGGACAGGTGGACTGAAGCTTTCTTT
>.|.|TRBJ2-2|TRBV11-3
CASRTYSTGNTGELFF
TGTGCCAGCAGGACATACTCGACAGGGAACACCGGGGAGCTGTTTTTT
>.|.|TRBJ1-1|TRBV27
CASSSGNRARTEAFF
TGTGCCAGCAGTTCGGGGAACAGGGCGAGGACTGAAGCTTTCTTT
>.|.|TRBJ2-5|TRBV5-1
CASSPGMGYQETQYF
TGCGCCAGCAGCCCTGGGATGGGGTACCAAGAGACCCAGTACTTC
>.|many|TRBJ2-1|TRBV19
CASSNDRGAEQFF
TGTGCCAGTAGTAACGACAGAGGAGCTGAGCAGTTCTTC